This T cell receptor (beta chain) emerged from a study of CD8 T cells in Susac syndrome. Study-wide results and caveats: In its TCR sequencing and HLA analysis, the study acknowledged that the number of individuals was relatively small.

In regard to this clonotype: The antigen remains unidentified.

An input of about 0.45 to 1 ug of RNA was subjected to reverse transcription using random hexamers. The TCR beta CDR3 was amplified by immunoSEQ multiplex PCR across 54 Vbeta, 13 Jbeta. Each CDR3 protein is one row after TCRdb ran MiXCR on the immunoSEQ multiplex PCR reads. The sample has under 200,000 distinct CDR3 sequences, 85% to 95% seen once. Sequencing targeted TCR beta in T cells from blood (CD8+ and CD4+). Through negative isolation, CD4+ and CD8+ T cells were obtained, while TEMRA cells were enriched using FACS. The clonotype originates from a human donor with multiple sclerosis. The sample comprised CD8+ T cells from PBMCs.

CDR3 residues: CSVEELAGELDEQFF. DNA of the CDR3: TGCAGCGTTGAAGAGCTAGCGGGAGAATTAGATGAGCAGTTCTTC. The chain has TRBV29-1 and TRBJ2-1; 10 nucleotides align to TRBD2. The length of the CDR3 is 15 residues. Germline CDR1 reads SQVTM; CDR2 reads ANQGSEA. With 0 bases clipped from V and 8 bases from J, the junction kept 7 bases outside the gene matches.